This is a list of T cell receptor beta chains from one sample in a study of cytomegalovirus exposure and HLA in healthy donors. Profiling relied on immunoSEQ multiplex PCR, and the TCRdb table lists in-frame clones only, not all of them. Here the sample spans 100,000 to 150,000 clones, around 83% being singletons. The sample was PBMCs. The receptors were gathered from a girl aged 2 to 10 in good health and CMV-seronegative. The CDR3 runs from the conserved cysteine through the conserved F or W. Each record gives: V gene, CDR3 length, CDR3 protein.

V gene: TRBV6-6
CDR3 length: 16
CDR3 protein: CASSYSGGRSGNTIYF

V gene: TRBV30
CDR3 length: 14
CDR3 protein: CAWSPLGPPYGYTF

V gene: TRBV7-2
CDR3 length: 15
CDR3 protein: CASSPWTGTNYGYTF

V gene: TRBV29-1
CDR3 length: 14
CDR3 protein: CSVAPFTTYNEQFF

V gene: TRBV6-5
CDR3 length: 14
CDR3 protein: CASTAGSPYNEQFF

V gene: TRBV4-1
CDR3 length: 14
CDR3 protein: CASSQEWLAYEQYF

V gene: TRBV6-1
CDR3 length: 15
CDR3 protein: CASSEGSGQGNTIYF

V gene: TRBV28
CDR3 length: 15
CDR3 protein: CASSQRRSSGNTIYF

V gene: TRBV5-1
CDR3 length: 15
CDR3 protein: CASSLHFSGANVLTF

V gene: TRBV6-6
CDR3 length: 15
CDR3 protein: CASSYAPPGDYGYTF

V gene: TRBV7-2
CDR3 length: 15
CDR3 protein: CASSILRDYQETQYF

V gene: TRBV19
CDR3 length: 14
CDR3 protein: CASAMTGVNTEAFF

V gene: TRBV9
CDR3 length: 12
CDR3 protein: CASSGGADTQYF

V gene: TRBV27
CDR3 length: 15
CDR3 protein: CASSEDRAGNTEAFF

V gene: TRBV7-2
CDR3 length: 16
CDR3 protein: CASSSNGQANTGELFF

V gene: TRBV11-2
CDR3 length: 15
CDR3 protein: CASSPRGSGGGEQYF

V gene: TRBV4-1
CDR3 length: 15
CDR3 protein: CASSQEYPGYNEQFF

V gene: TRBV29-1
CDR3 length: 12
CDR3 protein: CSVGGQTYEQYF

V gene: TRBV25-1
CDR3 length: 14
CDR3 protein: CASSDRGHQETQYF

V gene: TRBV7-9
CDR3 length: 16
CDR3 protein: CASCITGGEGSYEQYF

V gene: TRBV10-3
CDR3 length: 15
CDR3 protein: CAISVRAPPDNGQFF

V gene: TRBV6-5
CDR3 length: 13
CDR3 protein: CASSPTWRAEAFF

V gene: TRBV7-9
CDR3 length: 10
CDR3 protein: CATGGTEQFF

V gene: TRBV5-1
CDR3 length: 14
CDR3 protein: CASSLDRENTGAFF

V gene: TRBV2
CDR3 length: 14
CDR3 protein: CASRDRGNGNTIYF

V gene: TRBV7-3
CDR3 length: 15
CDR3 protein: CASTLGTGGTGELFF

V gene: TRBV19
CDR3 length: 15
CDR3 protein: CASSIGTRRGGGQFF

V gene: TRBV30
CDR3 length: 14
CDR3 protein: CAWSSGMAKNIQYF

V gene: TRBV5-1
CDR3 length: 16
CDR3 protein: CASSVGLALERETQYF

V gene: TRBV4-2
CDR3 length: 13
CDR3 protein: CASSPDRRETQYF

V gene: TRBV5-1
CDR3 length: 15
CDR3 protein: CASSLTTSGIGEQYF

V gene: TRBV4-1
CDR3 length: 17
CDR3 protein: CASSQEASGGAADTQYF

V gene: TRBV21-1
CDR3 length: 16
CDR3 protein: CARIVRLGLANYEQYF

V gene: TRBV27
CDR3 length: 18
CDR3 protein: CASSLSAARDRRYYEQYF

V gene: TRBV7-8
CDR3 length: 17
CDR3 protein: CASSDRLAGETFNEQFF

V gene: TRBV5-1
CDR3 length: 17
CDR3 protein: CASSSGGGSTLTDTQYF

V gene: TRBV19
CDR3 length: 14
CDR3 protein: CASSRSRQSYEQYF

V gene: TRBV10-3
CDR3 length: 15
CDR3 protein: CAISLAGGRTDTQYF

V gene: TRBV11-2
CDR3 length: 16
CDR3 protein: CASSLEGQGTNQPQHF

V gene: TRBV5-1
CDR3 length: 17
CDR3 protein: CASSLVPGQGMTDTQYF

V gene: TRBV2
CDR3 length: 15
CDR3 protein: CASSRVQTGTGELFF

V gene: TRBV5-1
CDR3 length: 15
CDR3 protein: CASSPDRGMNTEAFF